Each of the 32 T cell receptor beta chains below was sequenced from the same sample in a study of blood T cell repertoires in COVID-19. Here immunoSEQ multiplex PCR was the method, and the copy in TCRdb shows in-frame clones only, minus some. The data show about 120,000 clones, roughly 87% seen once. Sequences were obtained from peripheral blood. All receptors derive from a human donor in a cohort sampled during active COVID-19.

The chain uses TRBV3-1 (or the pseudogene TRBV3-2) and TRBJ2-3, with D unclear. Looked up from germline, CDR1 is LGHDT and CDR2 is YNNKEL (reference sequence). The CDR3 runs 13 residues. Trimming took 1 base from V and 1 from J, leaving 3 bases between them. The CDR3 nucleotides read TGTGCCAGCAGCCAAGGAGGCACAGATACGCAGTATTTT. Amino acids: CASSQGGTDTQYF.

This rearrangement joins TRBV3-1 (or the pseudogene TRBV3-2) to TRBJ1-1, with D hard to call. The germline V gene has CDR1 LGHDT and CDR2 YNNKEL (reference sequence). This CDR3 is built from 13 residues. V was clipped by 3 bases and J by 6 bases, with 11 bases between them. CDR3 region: CASSQRGRAEAFF. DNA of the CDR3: TGTGCCAGCAGCCAGCGAGGTCGGGCTGAAGCTTTCTTT.

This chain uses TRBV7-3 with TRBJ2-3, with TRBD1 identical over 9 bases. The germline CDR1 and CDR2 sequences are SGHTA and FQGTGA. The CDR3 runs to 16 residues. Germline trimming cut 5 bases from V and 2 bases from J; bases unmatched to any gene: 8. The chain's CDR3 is CASSPTGTGPTDTQYF. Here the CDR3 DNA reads TGTGCCAGCAGCCCTACCGGGACAGGGCCCACAGATACGCAGTATTTT.

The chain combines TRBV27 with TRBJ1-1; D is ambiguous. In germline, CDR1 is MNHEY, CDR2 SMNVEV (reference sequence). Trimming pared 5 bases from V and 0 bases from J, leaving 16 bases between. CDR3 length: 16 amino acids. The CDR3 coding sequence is TGTGCCAGCAGTCCACGGGTTCGGGTAATGAACACTGAAGCTTTCTTT. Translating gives CASSPRVRVMNTEAFF.

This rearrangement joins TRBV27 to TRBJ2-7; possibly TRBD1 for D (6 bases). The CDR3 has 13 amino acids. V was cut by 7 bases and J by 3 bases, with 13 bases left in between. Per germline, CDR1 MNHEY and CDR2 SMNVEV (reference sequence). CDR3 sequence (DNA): TGTGCCAGCAAAGGGCAGGGGAACTACGAGCAGTACTTC. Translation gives CASKGQGNYEQYF.

The CDR3 DNA is TGTGCCAGCAGTTACTCGGACAGCTCTGGAAACACCATATATTTT. Its protein product is CASSYSDSSGNTIYF. The J gene is TRBJ1-3, the V gene TRBV6-5; weak D call: TRBD1 (6 bases). This CDR3 has 15 residues. The V and J ends lost 0 bases and 0 bases respectively, with 6 bases between them. CDR1 and CDR2 (germline): MNHEY, SVGAGI.

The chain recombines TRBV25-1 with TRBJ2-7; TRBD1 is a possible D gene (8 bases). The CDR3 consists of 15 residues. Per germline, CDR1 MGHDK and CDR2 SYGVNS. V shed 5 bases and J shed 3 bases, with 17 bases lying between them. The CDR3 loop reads CASSKTGGGIYEQYF. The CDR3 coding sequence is TGTGCCAGCAGTAAAACAGGGGGGGGAATCTACGAGCAGTACTTC.

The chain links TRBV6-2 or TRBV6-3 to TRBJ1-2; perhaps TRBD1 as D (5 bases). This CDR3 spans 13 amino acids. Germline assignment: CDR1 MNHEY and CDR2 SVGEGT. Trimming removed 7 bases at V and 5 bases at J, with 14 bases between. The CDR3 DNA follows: TGTGCCAGCACCCCTGATGCAGGGTATGGCTACACCTTC. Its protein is CASTPDAGYGYTF.

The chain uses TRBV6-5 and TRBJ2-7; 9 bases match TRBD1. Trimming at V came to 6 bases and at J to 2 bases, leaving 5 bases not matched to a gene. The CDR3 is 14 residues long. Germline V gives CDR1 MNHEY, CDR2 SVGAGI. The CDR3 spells CASSDTGGPYEQYF. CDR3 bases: TGTGCCAGCAGCGACACAGGGGGCCCCTACGAGCAGTACTTC.

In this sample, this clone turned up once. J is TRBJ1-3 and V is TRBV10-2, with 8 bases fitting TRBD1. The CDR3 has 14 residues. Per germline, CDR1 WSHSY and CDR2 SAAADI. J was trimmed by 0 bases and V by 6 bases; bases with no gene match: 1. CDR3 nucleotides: TGCGCCAGCAGAACAGGGGGCTCTGGAAACACCATATATTTT. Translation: CASRTGGSGNTIYF.

CDR3 protein: CASRETGWGETQYF. CDR3 DNA sequence: TGTGCCAGTAGGGAGACAGGGTGGGGAGAGACCCAGTACTTC. The chain combines TRBV19 with TRBJ2-5, with 7 bases matching TRBD1. This CDR3 is 14 amino acids long. Germline V gene sequence: CDR1 LNHDA, CDR2 SQIVND (reference sequence). With V trimmed by 6 bases and J by 4 bases, 8 bases remained unmatched.

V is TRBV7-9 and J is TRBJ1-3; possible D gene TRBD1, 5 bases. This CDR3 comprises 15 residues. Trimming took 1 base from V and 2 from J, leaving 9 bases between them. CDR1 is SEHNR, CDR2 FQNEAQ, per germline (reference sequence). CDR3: CASSLGGTPGNTIYF. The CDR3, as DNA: TGTGCCAGCAGCTTAGGGGGGACTCCTGGAAACACCATATATTTT.

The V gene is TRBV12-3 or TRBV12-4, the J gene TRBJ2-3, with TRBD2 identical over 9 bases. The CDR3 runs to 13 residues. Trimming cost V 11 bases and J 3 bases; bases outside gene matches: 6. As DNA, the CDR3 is TGTGCCGCACGCCTAGCGGGAACAGATACGCAGTATTTT. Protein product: CAARLAGTDTQYF.

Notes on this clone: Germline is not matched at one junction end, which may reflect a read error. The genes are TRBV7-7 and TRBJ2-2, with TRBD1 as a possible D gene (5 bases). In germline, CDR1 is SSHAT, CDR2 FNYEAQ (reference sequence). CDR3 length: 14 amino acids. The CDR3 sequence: CASSPETATGELFF. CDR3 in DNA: TGTGCTAGCAGCCCGGAGACAGCCACCGGGGAGCTGTTTTTT. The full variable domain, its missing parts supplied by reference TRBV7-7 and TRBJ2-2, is GAGVSQSPRYKVTKRGQDVTLRCDPISSHATLYWYQQALGQGPEFLTYFNYEAQPDKSGLPSDRFSAERPEGSISTLTIQRTEQRDSAMYRCASSPETATGELFFGEGSRLTVL.

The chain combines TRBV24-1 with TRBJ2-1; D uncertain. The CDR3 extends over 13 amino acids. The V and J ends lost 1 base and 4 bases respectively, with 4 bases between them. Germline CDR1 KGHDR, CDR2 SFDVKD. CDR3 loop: CATSDFPYNEQFF. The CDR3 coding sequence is TGTGCCACCAGTGATTTCCCTTACAATGAGCAGTTCTTC.

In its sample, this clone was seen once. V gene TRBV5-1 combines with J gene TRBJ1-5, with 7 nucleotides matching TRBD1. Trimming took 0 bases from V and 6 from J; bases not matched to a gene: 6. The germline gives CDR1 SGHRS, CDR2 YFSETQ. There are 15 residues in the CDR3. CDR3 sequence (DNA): TGCGCCAGCAGCTTGGGACAGGGTAGTAGTCAGCCCCAGCATTTT. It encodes CASSLGQGSSQPQHF.

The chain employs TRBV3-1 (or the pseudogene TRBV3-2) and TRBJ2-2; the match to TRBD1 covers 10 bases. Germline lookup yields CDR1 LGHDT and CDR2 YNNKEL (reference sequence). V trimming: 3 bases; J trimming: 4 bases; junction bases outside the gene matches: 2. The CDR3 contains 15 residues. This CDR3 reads CASSQRDRGTGELFF. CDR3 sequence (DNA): TGTGCCAGCAGCCAGCGGGACAGGGGCACCGGGGAGCTGTTTTTT.

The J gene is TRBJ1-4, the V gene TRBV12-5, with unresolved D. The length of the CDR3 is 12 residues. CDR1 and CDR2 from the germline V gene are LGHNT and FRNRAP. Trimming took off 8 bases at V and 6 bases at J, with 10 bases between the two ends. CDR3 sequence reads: CASQQNYEKLFF. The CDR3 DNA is TGTGCTAGTCAACAGAATTATGAAAAACTGTTTTTT.

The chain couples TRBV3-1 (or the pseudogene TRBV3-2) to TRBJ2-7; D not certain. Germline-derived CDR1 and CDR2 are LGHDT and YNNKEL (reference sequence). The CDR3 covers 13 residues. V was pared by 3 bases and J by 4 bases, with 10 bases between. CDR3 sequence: CASSQRLVYEQYF. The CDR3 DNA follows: TGTGCCAGCAGCCAGAGACTTGTTTACGAGCAGTACTTC.

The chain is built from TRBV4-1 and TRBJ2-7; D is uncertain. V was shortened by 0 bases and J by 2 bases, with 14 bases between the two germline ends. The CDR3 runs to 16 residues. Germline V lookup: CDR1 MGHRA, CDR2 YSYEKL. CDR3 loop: CASSQESRSFPYEQYF. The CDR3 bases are TGCGCCAGCAGCCAAGAATCCAGGTCCTTTCCCTACGAGCAGTACTTC.

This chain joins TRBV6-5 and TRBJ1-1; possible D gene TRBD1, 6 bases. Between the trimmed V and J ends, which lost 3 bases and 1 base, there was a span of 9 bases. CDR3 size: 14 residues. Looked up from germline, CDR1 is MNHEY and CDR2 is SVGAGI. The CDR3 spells CASSYQQGNTEAFF. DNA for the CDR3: TGTGCCAGCAGTTATCAACAGGGGAACACTGAAGCTTTCTTT.

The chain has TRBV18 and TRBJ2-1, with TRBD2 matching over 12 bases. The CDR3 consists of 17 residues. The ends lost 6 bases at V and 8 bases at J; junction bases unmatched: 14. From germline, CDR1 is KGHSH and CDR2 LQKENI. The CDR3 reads CASSQTSGGGSGHEQFF. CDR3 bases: TGTGCCAGCTCCCAGACTAGCGGGGGAGGGAGCGGCCATGAGCAGTTCTTC.

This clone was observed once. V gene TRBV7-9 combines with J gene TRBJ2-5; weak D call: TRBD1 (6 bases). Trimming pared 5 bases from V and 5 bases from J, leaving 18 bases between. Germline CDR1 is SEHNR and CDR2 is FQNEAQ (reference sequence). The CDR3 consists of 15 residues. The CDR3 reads CASSPGLKRGETQYF. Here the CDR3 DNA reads TGTGCCAGCAGCCCCGGGCTAAAGAGGGGGGAGACCCAGTACTTC.

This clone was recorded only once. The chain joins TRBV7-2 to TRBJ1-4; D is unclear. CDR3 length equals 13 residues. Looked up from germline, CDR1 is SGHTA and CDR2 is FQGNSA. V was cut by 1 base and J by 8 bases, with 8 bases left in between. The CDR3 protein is CASSLGPEEKLFF. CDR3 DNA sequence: TGTGCCAGCAGCTTAGGGCCAGAAGAAAAACTGTTTTTT. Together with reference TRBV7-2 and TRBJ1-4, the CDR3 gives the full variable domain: GAGVSQSPSNKVTEKGKDVELRCDPISGHTALYWYRQSLGQGLEFLIYFQGNSAPDKSGLPSDRFSAERTGGSVSTLTIQRTQQEDSAVYLCASSLGPEEKLFFGSGTQLSVL.

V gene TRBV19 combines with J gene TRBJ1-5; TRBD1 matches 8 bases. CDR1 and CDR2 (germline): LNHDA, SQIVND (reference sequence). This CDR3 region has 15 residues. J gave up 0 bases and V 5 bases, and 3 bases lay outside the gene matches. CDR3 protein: CASSLGQGSNQPQHF. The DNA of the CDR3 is TGTGCCAGTAGTCTCGGACAGGGTAGCAATCAGCCCCAGCATTTT.

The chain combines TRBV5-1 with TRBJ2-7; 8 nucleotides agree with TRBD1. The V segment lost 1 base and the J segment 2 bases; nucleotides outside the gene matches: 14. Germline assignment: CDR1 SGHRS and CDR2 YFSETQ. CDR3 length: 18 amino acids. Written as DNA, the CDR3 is TGCGCCAGCAGCTTGTGGGTCCCAGGGGGCTCGACCGCCTACGAGCAGTACTTC. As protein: CASSLWVPGGSTAYEQYF.

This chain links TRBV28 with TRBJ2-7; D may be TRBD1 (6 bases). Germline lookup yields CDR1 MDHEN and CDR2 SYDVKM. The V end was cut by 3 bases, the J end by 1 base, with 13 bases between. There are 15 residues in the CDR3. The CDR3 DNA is TGTGCCAGCAGTTTGGGTAGTACAGGGTCCTACGAGCAGTACTTC. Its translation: CASSLGSTGSYEQYF. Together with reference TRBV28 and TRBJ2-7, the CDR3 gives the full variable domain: DVKVTQSSRYLVKRTGEKVFLECVQDMDHENMFWYRQDPGLGLRLIYFSYDVKMKEKGDIPEGYSVSREKKERFSLILESASTNQTSMYLCASSLGSTGSYEQYFGPGTRLTVT.

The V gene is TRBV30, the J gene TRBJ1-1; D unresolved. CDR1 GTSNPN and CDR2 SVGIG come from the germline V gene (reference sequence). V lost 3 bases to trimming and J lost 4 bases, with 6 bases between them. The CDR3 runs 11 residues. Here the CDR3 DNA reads TGTGCCTGGAGATATAGCACTGAAGCTTTCTTT. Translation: CAWRYSTEAFF.

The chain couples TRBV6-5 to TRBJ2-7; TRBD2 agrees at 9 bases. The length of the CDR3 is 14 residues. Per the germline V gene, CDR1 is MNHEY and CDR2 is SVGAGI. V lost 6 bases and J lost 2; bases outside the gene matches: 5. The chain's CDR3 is CASRRTSETYEQYF. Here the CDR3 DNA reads TGTGCCAGCAGACGGACTAGCGAAACCTACGAGCAGTACTTC.

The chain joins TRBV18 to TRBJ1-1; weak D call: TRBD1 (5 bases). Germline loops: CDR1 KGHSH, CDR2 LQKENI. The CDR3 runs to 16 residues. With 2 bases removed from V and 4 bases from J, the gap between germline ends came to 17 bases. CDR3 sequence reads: CASSPVSGKARTEAFF. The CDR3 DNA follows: TGTGCCAGCTCACCAGTTTCAGGGAAAGCGCGCACTGAAGCTTTCTTT.

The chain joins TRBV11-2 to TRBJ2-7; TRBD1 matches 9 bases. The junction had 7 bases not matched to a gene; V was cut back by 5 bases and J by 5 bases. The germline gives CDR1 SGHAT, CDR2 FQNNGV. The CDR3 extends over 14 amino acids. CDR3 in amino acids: CASSVTGGADEQYF. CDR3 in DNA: TGTGCCAGCAGCGTGACAGGGGGGGCCGACGAGCAGTACTTC.

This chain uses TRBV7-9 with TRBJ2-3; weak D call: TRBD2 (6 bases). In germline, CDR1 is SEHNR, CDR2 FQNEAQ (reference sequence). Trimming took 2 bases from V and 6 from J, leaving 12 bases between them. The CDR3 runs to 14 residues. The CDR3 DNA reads TGTGCCAGCAGCTTACCCGGGACTGGGGATACGCAGTATTTT. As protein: CASSLPGTGDTQYF. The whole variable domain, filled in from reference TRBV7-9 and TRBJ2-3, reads DTGVSQNPRHKITKRGQNVTFRCDPISEHNRLYWYRQTLGQGPEFLTYFQNEAQLEKSRLLSDRFSAERPKGSFSTLEIQRTEQGDSAMYLCASSLPGTGDTQYFGPGTRLTVL.